These T cell receptor beta chains were read from a single sample in a study of beta chain features in type 1 diabetes. Method: immunoSEQ multiplex PCR; TCRdb's copy keeps in-frame clones and lacks some. Of about 650,000 clones listed, around an eighth are singletons. The sample was naive CD4+ T cells from blood. The receptors shown here come from a man younger than 40 with type 1 diabetes. Each CDR3 is given with its conserved first and last residue. A D gene is named only where the DNA matches it firmly. Clone size is stated in some rows and not others, as once, few, many or a class when expanded.

TRBV6-1	TRBJ2-1	-	-	TGTGCCAGCAGAAGGGGGGCCTACAATGAGCAGTTCTTC	CASRRGAYNEQFF
TRBV6-5	TRBJ1-5	few	-	TGTGCCAGCAGTTACTCGAGTAGCAATCAGCCCCAGCATTTT	CASSYSSSNQPQHF
TRBV10-3	TRBJ2-5	few	TRBD2	TGTGCCACCCTAGCGGGTGAACAAGAGACCCAGTACTTC	CATLAGEQETQYF
TRBV5-1	TRBJ1-4	-	-	TGCGCCAGCAGCTTGGGGAGCGTTTATGAAAAACTGTTTTTT	CASSLGSVYEKLFF
TRBV9	TRBJ1-5	-	-	TGTGCCAGCAGCGTAGCTTTGGTGAAACAGGGCCAGCCCCAGCATTTT	CASSVALVKQGQPQHF
TRBV19	TRBJ1-6	-	-	TGTGCCAGCCGAGGGAGCTCCTATAATTCACCCCTCCACTTT	CASRGSSYNSPLHF
TRBV5-4	TRBJ2-7	-	-	TGTGCCAGCAGTTCCTCGGGGAGGTACGAGCAGTACTTC	CASSSSGRYEQYF
TRBV29-1	TRBJ2-5	-	-	TGCAGCGTTGACAAGTCCTCCCAAGAGACCCAGTACTTC	CSVDKSSQETQYF
TRBV10-1	TRBJ2-5	-	-	TGCGCCAGCAGTAGACTGATACAAGAGACCCAGTACTTC	CASSRLIQETQYF
TRBV7-6	TRBJ1-4	-	-	TGTGCCAGCAGCCCTGACAGTGAAAAACTGTTTTTT	CASSPDSEKLFF
TRBV7-9	TRBJ2-5	few	-	TGTGCCAGCAGCTTAAGGGCGGAGACCCAGTACTTC	CASSLRAETQYF
TRBV5-1	TRBJ2-6	few	TRBD1	TGCGCCAGCAGCTTGACCCCGACAGGGCCCTCTGGGGCCAACGTCCTGACTTTC	CASSLTPTGPSGANVLTF
TRBV7-2	TRBJ2-7	-	-	TGTGCCAGCAGCTTAGCGCGGTCAAGCGAGCAGTACTTC	CASSLARSSEQYF
TRBV4-1	TRBJ2-1	few	-	TGCGCCAGCAGCCAAAACCGGGTTACGGGCAATGAGCAGTTCTTC	CASSQNRVTGNEQFF
TRBV9	TRBJ1-2	-	TRBD1	TGTGCCAGCAGCTTAGGACAGGGTTACGGCTACACCTTC	CASSLGQGYGYTF
TRBV6-9	TRBJ1-3	few	-	TGTGCCAGCACGGGCTCTGGAAACACCATATATTTT	CASTGSGNTIYF
TRBV7-2	TRBJ1-5	-	TRBD1	TGTGCCAGCAGCTCTCCCGGGACAGGGGGCGATCAGCCCCAGCATTTT	CASSSPGTGGDQPQHF
TRBV7-2	TRBJ2-3	-	-	TGTGCCAGCAGCCGTTCTTTCACAGATACGCAGTATTTT	CASSRSFTDTQYF
TRBV28	TRBJ1-2	many	-	TGTGCCAGCAGTCCCACCGGGACCTATGGCTACACCTTC	CASSPTGTYGYTF
TRBV29-1	TRBJ1-2	-	TRBD1	TGCAGCGTTGCCCCTGGGACAGAGAACTATGGCTACACCTTC	CSVAPGTENYGYTF
TRBV9	TRBJ2-5	-	-	TGTGCCAGCAGCTCTACAGGGTTCCAAGAGACCCAGTACTTC	CASSSTGFQETQYF
TRBV27	TRBJ2-1	-	-	TGTGCCAGCGGGTCGGGATATCGGGTTGTAAATGAGCAGTTCTTC	CASGSGYRVVNEQFF
TRBV7-3	TRBJ2-5	few	TRBD2	TGTGCCAGCAGCCCCAGCGGGGAGCAAGAGACCCAGTACTTC	CASSPSGEQETQYF
TRBV10-3	TRBJ2-2	few	-	TGTGCCACGACACTTCTAAAGGACACCGGGGAGCTGTTTTTT	CATTLLKDTGELFF
TRBV19	TRBJ1-5	few	-	TGTGCCAGTAGTATGGGCCAGGGGCGGCAGCCCCAGCATTTT	CASSMGQGRQPQHF
TRBV4-3	TRBJ1-6	-	-	TGCGCCAGCAGCCAAGACGGGGACCAGGGAAACTATTCACCCCTCCACTTT	CASSQDGDQGNYSPLHF
TRBV13	TRBJ2-3	-	-	TGTGCCAGCTCGGGGTCCCGAGGGGATACGCAGTATTTT	CASSGSRGDTQYF
TRBV7-9	TRBJ2-5	-	-	TGTGCCAGCAGCTTAATAGAGAAAGAGACCCAGTACTTC	CASSLIEKETQYF
TRBV29-1	TRBJ1-5	-	-	TGCAGCGTTGAACTGGGACTGGGTCAGCCCCAGCATTTT	CSVELGLGQPQHF
TRBV19	TRBJ2-5	few	-	TGTGCCAGTAGCCCATTGGCAGGGAGTATGGCCCAGTACTTC	CASSPLAGSMAQYF
TRBV18	TRBJ2-1	-	TRBD2	TGTGCCAGCTCACCACCGTCCCGAGGTGCGGGGGGCCTCAATGAGCAGTTCTTC	CASSPPSRGAGGLNEQFF
TRBV19	TRBJ2-5	-	TRBD1	TGTGCCAGTAGTTGGATACAGGGGGCGGAGACCCAGTACTTC	CASSWIQGAETQYF
TRBV7-2	TRBJ2-5	-	-	TGTGCCAGCAGCTTCGGGATACTCTCTGGGGAGCAGTACTTC	CASSFGILSGEQYF
TRBV28	TRBJ2-5	few	-	TGTGCCAGCGCGGGGATCCTACAAGAGACCCAGTACTTC	CASAGILQETQYF
TRBV5-1	TRBJ2-5	few	-	TGCGCCAGCAGCTTACAGGGAAGAGAGACCCAGTACTTC	CASSLQGRETQYF
TRBV18	TRBJ2-3	-	-	TGTGCCAGCTCACCTCAAGCGAACACAGATACGCAGTATTTT	CASSPQANTDTQYF
TRBV7-2	TRBJ2-5	-	-	TGTGCCAGCAGCCTACTGACCGGACCAAAAGAGACCCAGTACTTC	CASSLLTGPKETQYF
TRBV4-2	TRBJ2-7	few	-	TGTGCCAGCAGCCAAGTTCTGGCGGGGACAACCTACGAGCAGTACTTC	CASSQVLAGTTYEQYF
TRBV9	TRBJ1-2	-	-	TGTGCCAGCGGTTCTAACTATGGCTACACCTTC	CASGSNYGYTF
TRBV7-7	TRBJ2-1	few	-	TGTGCTAGCAGCTTAGCCACAACCAGTGGGCAGTTCTTC	CASSLATTSGQFF
TRBV15	TRBJ1-4	-	-	TGTGCCACTACGGGTACCAATGAAAAACTGTTTTTT	CATTGTNEKLFF
TRBV5-4	TRBJ2-7	-	-	TGTGCCAGCAGCTTCGCTGGGTCCCTCCACGAGCAGTACTTC	CASSFAGSLHEQYF
TRBV15	TRBJ2-1	few	TRBD2	TGTGCCACCAGCAGCCCGGGACTAGCGGGGGGGAGCTCCTACAATGAGCAGTTCTTC	CATSSPGLAGGSSYNEQFF
TRBV7-9	TRBJ2-2	-	TRBD2	TGTGCCAGCAGCTCCCTAGCGGGGCGGGGCACCGGGGAGCTGTTTTTT	CASSSLAGRGTGELFF
TRBV5-1	TRBJ2-5	few	-	TGCGCCAGCAGAGAGGGGCAAGAGACCCAGTACTTC	CASREGQETQYF
TRBV5-4	TRBJ1-1	few	-	TGTGCCAGCAGCGCTGGGTTTCGTGTCGGCAGCACTGAAGCTTTCTTT	CASSAGFRVGSTEAFF
TRBV9	TRBJ2-3	few	TRBD1	TGTGCCAGCAGCGCAGGGGGTACAGATACGCAGTATTTT	CASSAGGTDTQYF
TRBV6-5	TRBJ1-1	-	-	TGTGCCAGCAGTTACTCGTTGGGGGAGAACACTGAAGCTTTCTTT	CASSYSLGENTEAFF
TRBV6-1	TRBJ1-1	-	-	TGTGCCAGCAGTGAAGCGGTGGGGGGGCGCGCCCCAAAGAACACTGAAGCTTTCTTT	CASSEAVGGRAPKNTEAFF
TRBV28	TRBJ2-3	-	-	TGTGCCAGCAGAGCCCGTAGCACAGATACGCAGTATTTT	CASRARSTDTQYF
TRBV4-2	TRBJ1-5	-	TRBD1	TGTGCCAGCAGCCCGTCACAGGGGGGTAGCAATCAGCCCCAGCATTTT	CASSPSQGGSNQPQHF